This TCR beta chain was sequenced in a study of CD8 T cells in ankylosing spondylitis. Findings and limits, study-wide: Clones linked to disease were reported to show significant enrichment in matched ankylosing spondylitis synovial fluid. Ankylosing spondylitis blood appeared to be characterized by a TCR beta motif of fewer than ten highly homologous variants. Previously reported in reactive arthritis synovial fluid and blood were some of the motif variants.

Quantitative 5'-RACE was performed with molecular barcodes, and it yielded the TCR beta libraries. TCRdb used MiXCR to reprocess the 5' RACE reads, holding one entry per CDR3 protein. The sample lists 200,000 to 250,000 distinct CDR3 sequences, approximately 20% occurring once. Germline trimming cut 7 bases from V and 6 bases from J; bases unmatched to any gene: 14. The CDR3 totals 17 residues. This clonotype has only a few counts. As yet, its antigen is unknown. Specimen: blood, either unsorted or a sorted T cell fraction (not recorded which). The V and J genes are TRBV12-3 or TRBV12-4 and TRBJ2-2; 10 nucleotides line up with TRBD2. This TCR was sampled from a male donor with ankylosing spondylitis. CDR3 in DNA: TGTGCCAGCACCCCGGTGAGCGGGAGGGGCACGGCCGGGGAGCTGTTTTTT. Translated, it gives CASTPVSGRGTAGELFF.